This T cell receptor beta chain was sequenced for a study of cytomegalovirus exposure and HLA in healthy donors. As concerns this clone: What it recognizes is unknown.

The CDR3 spans 15 residues. Germline values: CDR1 SGHDT, CDR2 YYEEEE. Trimming took 4 bases from V and 3 from J, leaving 15 bases between them. Study observations and caveats: Previous analysis showed most TCR beta V segments were productive about 90% or about 30% of the time. For presence/absence analyses, sequencing depth was assumed to be roughly uniform across donors. Researchers had no immune exposure information except CMV serostatus available.

The PCR ran on 60 Vbeta and 13 Jbeta primers. Generated by immunoSEQ multiplex PCR, the TCRdb table keeps only in-frame clones and is missing some. The repertoire has 150,000 to 200,000 clones, over 75% of them found once; the top ten carry nearly 6.5%. The chain has TRBV5-6 and TRBJ2-3; D may be TRBD2 (6 bases). The source is a man aged 40-50 years in good health and CMV-seropositive. The specimen sequenced was PBMCs. The CDR3 region has the DNA TGTGCCAGCAGCCGAAGACTAGGATCGACAGATACGCAGTATTTT. Its translation: CASSRRLGSTDTQYF.